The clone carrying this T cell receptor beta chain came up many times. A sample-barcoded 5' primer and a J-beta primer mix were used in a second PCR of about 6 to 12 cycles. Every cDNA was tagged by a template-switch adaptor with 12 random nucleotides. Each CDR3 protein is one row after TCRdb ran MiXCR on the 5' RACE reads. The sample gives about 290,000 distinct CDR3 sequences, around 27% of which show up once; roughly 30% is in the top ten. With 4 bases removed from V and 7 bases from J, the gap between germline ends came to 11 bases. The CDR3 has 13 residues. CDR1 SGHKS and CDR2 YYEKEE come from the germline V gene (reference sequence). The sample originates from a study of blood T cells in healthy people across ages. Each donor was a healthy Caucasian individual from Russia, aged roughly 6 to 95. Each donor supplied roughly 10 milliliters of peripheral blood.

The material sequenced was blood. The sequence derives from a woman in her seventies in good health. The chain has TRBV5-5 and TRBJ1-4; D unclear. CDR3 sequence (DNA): TGTGCCAGCAGCCCACGCGGAGGTGAAAAACTGTTTTTT. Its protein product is CASSPRGGEKLFF.